The subject of this entry is one T cell receptor (beta chain). Its antigen is as yet unknown. CDR1 is SGHKS, CDR2 YYEKEE, per germline (reference sequence). CDR3 length equals 15 residues. The V end lost 0 bases, the J end lost 4 bases, and 13 bases lay between the germline ends. This record belongs to a study of CD8 T cells in ankylosing spondylitis. The study, taken as a whole, reports: Seemingly characteristic of ankylosing spondylitis blood was a TCR beta motif consisting of eight highly homologous variants.

TCRdb redid the calling of the 5' RACE reads with MiXCR, one entry per CDR3 protein. Of around 450,000 distinct CDR3 sequences in the sample, roughly 25% are singletons; the top ten hold roughly 0.9%. The receptor comes from a male donor with ankylosing spondylitis. Sequences were obtained from blood, either unsorted or a sorted T cell fraction (not recorded which). The chain links TRBV5-5 to TRBJ2-5; weak D call: TRBD1 (5 bases). The CDR3 DNA reads TGTGCCAGCAGCTTGGACAGGCCATTTGGAGAGACCCAGTACTTC. It codes for CASSLDRPFGETQYF. The variable domain in full, completed from reference TRBV5-5 and TRBJ2-5, reads DAGVTQSPTHLIKTRGQQVTLRCSPISGHKSVSWYQQVLGQGPQFIFQYYEKEERGRGNFPDRFSARQFPNYSSELNVNALLLGDSALYLCASSLDRPFGETQYFGPGTRLLVL.